Presented here are 15 T cell receptor beta chains from one specimen sequenced in a study of post-analysis software for immune sequencing data. Findings and caveats of the study: Among roughly five TRBV segments more frequent in patients than controls were TRBV5-6, TRBV5-1 and TRBV20-1.

For these TCRs, the target antigens are not known. The library was made from cDNA and included unique molecular identifiers. TCRdb reprocessed the PCR reads with MiXCR, giving one entry per CDR3 protein. Of about 540,000 distinct CDR3 sequences detected, roughly 34% appear once; the ten largest clones hold approximately 5.4%. The sample comprised blood. These receptors came from a girl aged 2-17 years with multiple sclerosis.

V is TRBV6-5 and J is TRBJ1-2; D remains ambiguous. The ends were cut back, 0 bases at V and 2 bases at J, with 10 bases in the middle. The CDR3 has 15 residues. Germline assignment: CDR1 MNHEY and CDR2 SVGAGI. The CDR3 nucleotides are TGTGCCAGCAGTTACTCGGCCCTCCTCAACTATGGCTACACCTTC. Its translation is CASSYSALLNYGYTF.

This clonotype was recorded once. The V and J genes are TRBV6-1 and TRBJ2-7; weak D call: TRBD1 (5 bases). This CDR3 is built from 15 residues. In germline, CDR1 is MNHNS, CDR2 SASEGT. The V and J ends lost 5 bases and 1 base respectively, with 15 bases between them. The CDR3 loop is CASSLAGIGSYEQYF. In DNA form, the CDR3 reads TGTGCCAGCAGTTTAGCAGGGATTGGATCCTACGAGCAGTACTTC.

This clonotype was recorded once. The genes are TRBV20-1 and TRBJ2-7; either TRBD1 or TRBD2 may fit D (5 bases each). This CDR3 is built from 14 residues. V was cut by 3 bases and J by 2 bases, with 14 bases left in between. Germline CDR1 DFQATT, CDR2 SNEGSKA (reference sequence). The chain's CDR3 is CSASRDGRAYEQYF. In DNA form, the CDR3 reads TGCAGTGCTAGCCGGGACGGCAGGGCCTACGAGCAGTACTTC.

This clonotype was observed a handful of times. The rearrangement uses TRBV2 and TRBJ2-1, with 11 bases identical to TRBD2. Unmatched junction bases numbered 13, after V lost 6 bases and J lost 3 bases. The germline V gene encodes CDR1 SNHLY and CDR2 FYNNEI. The CDR3 sequence is 18 residues long. The CDR3 bases are TGTGCCAGCAGCACGACGACTAGCGGGGTTGACCACTACAATGAGCAGTTCTTC. This sequence encodes CASSTTTSGVDHYNEQFF.

The genes are TRBV11-2 and TRBJ1-2; D not certain. The germline CDR1 and CDR2 sequences are SGHAT and FQNNGV. The CDR3 totals 17 residues. Deletions cut 5 bases from V and 5 bases from J, with 24 bases between. Here the CDR3 reads CASSPHPQRAALYGYTF. CDR3 coding DNA: TGTGCCAGCAGCCCACACCCCCAGAGGGCAGCGCTATATGGCTACACCTTC.

The rearrangement joins TRBV6-2 or TRBV6-3 to TRBJ2-7, with D unclear. Germline CDR1 MNHEY, CDR2 SVGEGT. Deletions cut 5 bases from V and 2 bases from J, with 16 bases between. CDR3 size: 15 residues. The CDR3 coding sequence is TGTGCCAGCAGTGGACGTGTTCCACCCCCCTACGAGCAGTACTTC. Its protein product is CASSGRVPPPYEQYF.

Turning to this clonotype: At one end, the junction sequence differs from germline, possibly due to a read error. The chain combines TRBV7-9 with TRBJ2-3, with D uncertain. The germline V gene has CDR1 SEHNR and CDR2 FQNEAQ (reference sequence). This CDR3 has 15 amino acids. The DNA of the CDR3 is TGTGCCATCAGCCCGCCCCGACACGACACAGATACGCAGTATTTT. This gives the protein CAISPPRHDTDTQYF.

In this sample, this clonotype turned up a few times. The chain couples TRBV27 to TRBJ2-7; TRBD1 agrees at 9 bases. CDR3 size: 18 residues. Germline V gives CDR1 MNHEY, CDR2 SMNVEV (reference sequence). The V and J ends lost 5 bases and 3 bases, in that order; junction bases with no gene match: 17. CDR3 sequence (DNA): TGTGCCAGCAGTACTTATCCCCCCCAGACAGGGGGGGACTACGAGCAGTACTTC. It specifies CASSTYPPQTGGDYEQYF.

In regard to this clonotype: One end of the junction does not line up with germline, which may come from a read error. The chain employs TRBV5-1 and TRBJ2-5, with D maybe TRBD1 (6 bases). The length of the CDR3 is 13 residues. The germline V gene has CDR1 SGHRS and CDR2 YFSETQ. CDR3 residues: CVSSSTGRETQYF. CDR3 nucleotide sequence: TGCGTCAGCAGCTCTACAGGGCGGGAGACCCAGTACTTC.

This chain uses TRBV20-1 with TRBJ2-5, with 10 nucleotides matching TRBD2. Germline V gene lookup returns CDR1 DFQATT and CDR2 SNEGSKA (reference sequence). V dropped 5 bases and J dropped 2; count of bases not matched to a gene: 11. This CDR3 region has 16 residues. The chain's CDR3 is CSAPTSGGAWQETQYF. The DNA of the CDR3 is TGCAGTGCTCCGACCAGCGGGGGGGCCTGGCAAGAGACCCAGTACTTC.

The V and J genes are TRBV11-2 and TRBJ1-1; D unresolved. Germline CDR1 SGHAT, CDR2 FQNNGV. Trimming stripped 6 bases from V and 4 bases from J, with 12 bases between. The CDR3 is 13 amino acids. CDR3: CASSHTPTTEAFF. The CDR3 nucleotides read TGTGCCAGCAGTCACACCCCCACCACTGAAGCTTTCTTT.

This chain joins TRBV11-2 and TRBJ2-7; D gene uncertain. Germline V CDR1 and CDR2: SGHAT, FQNNGV. The CDR3 extends over 15 amino acids. V gave up 2 bases and J gave up 0 bases, with 11 bases separating them. The CDR3: CASSLTPESSYEQYF. The CDR3 DNA reads as TGTGCCAGCAGCTTAACCCCAGAAAGCTCCTACGAGCAGTACTTC. Looking up the rest from reference TRBV11-2 and TRBJ2-7 gives the full variable domain: EAGVAQSPRYKIIEKRQSVAFWCNPISGHATLYWYQQILGQGPKLLIQFQNNGVVDDSQLPKDRFSAERLKGVDSTLKIQPAKLEDSAVYLCASSLTPESSYEQYFGPGTRLTVT.

The V call is TRBV24-1, the J call TRBJ2-1; possible D gene TRBD1, 5 bases. Germline loops: CDR1 KGHDR, CDR2 SFDVKD. The CDR3 is 17 residues long. V lost 4 bases and J 1 base, leaving 16 bases between the germline ends. The CDR3 DNA reads TGTGCCACCAGTGAGGGCCTCAGGGCTTTATCCTACAATGAGCAGTTCTTC. This encodes CATSEGLRALSYNEQFF.

The chain is built from TRBV2 and TRBJ1-4, with a possible D match to TRBD1 (5 bases). This CDR3 region has 15 residues. Germline lookup yields CDR1 SNHLY and CDR2 FYNNEI. With 0 bases removed from V and 8 bases from J, the gap between germline ends came to 13 bases. The CDR3 sequence is CASSEALQGGEKLFF. DNA of the CDR3: TGTGCCAGCAGTGAAGCGCTTCAGGGAGGAGAAAAACTGTTTTTT.

The sample holds a few counts of this clonotype. The rearrangement joins TRBV11-2 to TRBJ2-3, with 9 bases fitting TRBD2. The V gene end was trimmed by 3 bases and the J gene end by 0 bases; junction bases not matched to a gene: 4. Germline V CDR1 and CDR2: SGHAT, FQNNGV. The CDR3 extends over 16 amino acids. The DNA for the CDR3 is TGTGCCAGCAGCTTTGGGACTAGCCCTAGCACAGATACGCAGTATTTT. Translating gives CASSFGTSPSTDTQYF.